The TCR beta chain under discussion was sequenced for a study of blood T cell repertoires in COVID-19. Using immunoSEQ multiplex PCR, the repertoire was profiled, and TCRdb retains in-frame clones only, with some absent. The data hold about 130,000 clones, with around 85% observed a single time. The CDR3 extends over 15 amino acids. Per germline, CDR1 LNHDA and CDR2 SQIVND (reference sequence). The V gene end was trimmed by 1 base and the J gene end by 9 bases; junction bases not matched to a gene: 12. This TCR was sampled from a man aged 25-45 years with COVID-19, enrolled during active disease. The sequenced sample consisted of peripheral blood. This chain links TRBV19 with TRBJ2-7; 7 positions match TRBD1. CDR3 amino acids: CASSIGGQTGLRQYF. CDR3 nucleotide sequence: TGTGCCAGTAGTATAGGGGGACAGACCGGCCTACGGCAGTACTTC.